The present T cell receptor beta chain was sequenced within a study of blood T cell repertoires in COVID-19. The wider study: The study drew acute and convalescent COVID-19 samples from the United States, Italy and Spain.

Authors' methods: Nucleated cell number was recorded as an estimate derived from reference gene primer amplification. Method: immunoSEQ multiplex PCR; TCRdb's copy keeps in-frame clones and lacks some. From that table come the V and J calls and clone size; the DNA was used to work out D and trimming. The profile shows approximately 20,000 clones, 90% to 95% of them singletons. There are 15 residues in the CDR3. CDR1 and CDR2 (germline): MGHRA, YSYEKL. V was shortened by 0 bases and J by 0 bases, with 8 bases between the two germline ends. This TCR was sampled from a woman in her forties or fifties with active COVID-19. This rearrangement joins TRBV4-1 to TRBJ2-5; TRBD2 might be the D (5 bases). The sequencing input was peripheral blood. The CDR3 loop reads CASSQERVDQETQYF. CDR3 nucleotide sequence: TGCGCCAGCAGCCAAGAGAGGGTGGACCAAGAGACCCAGTACTTC.